This TCR beta chain was sequenced for a study of cytomegalovirus exposure and HLA in healthy donors. Concerning this clone: The antigen is undetermined.

This PCR relied on a set of 60 Vbeta primers and 13 Jbeta primers. Produced via immunoSEQ multiplex PCR; TCRdb's table is partial and in-frame only. Among more than 90,000 clones listed, 76% were seen once. Findings and limits, study-wide: Only CMV serostatus was available as immune exposure information. In an earlier analysis, in 540 or so donors, most V segments appeared productive either ~90% or ~30% of the time. Approximately 18,000 TCR beta sequences were associated with HLA alleles at 0.05 false discovery rate in a later analysis. Most subjects' HLA-A and HLA-B alleles were reportedly predicted from TCR beta sequences.

V lost 0 bases to trimming and J lost 1 base; unmatched junction nucleotides: 2. The CDR3 covers 15 residues. The V gene's germline CDR1 is MNHEY and CDR2 SMNVEV (reference sequence). The chain joins TRBV27 to TRBJ2-7, with 8 bases aligning to TRBD2. The sample was PBMCs. The receptor comes from a man aged 40-50 years in good health and CMV-seronegative. CDR3 region: CASSLSAGGSYEQYV. The CDR3 nucleotides are TGTGCCAGCAGTTTATCTGCGGGAGGATCCTACGAGCAGTACGTC.